The 5 T cell receptor beta chains given below trace back to one sample, sequenced in a study of blood T cell repertoires in COVID-19. Only in-frame clones appear in the TCRdb table, and some are missing; sequencing was by immunoSEQ multiplex PCR. Here the sample spans over 40,000 clones, less than 95% being singletons. Sequenced: peripheral blood. The source of these receptors is a man aged 65 to 79 with active COVID-19.

The chain couples TRBV6-1 to TRBJ2-7; D is perhaps TRBD1 (6 bases). This CDR3 spans 16 amino acids. Germline-derived CDR1 and CDR2 are MNHNS and SASEGT. Trimming shortened V by 1 base and J by 0 bases, and 13 bases separated the two germline ends. The CDR3 coding sequence is TGTGCCAGCAGTGAAGTGGCGACAGGCTTCTCCTACGAGCAGTACTTC. Amino acids: CASSEVATGFSYEQYF.

This clone was seen once. The V gene is TRBV7-9, the J gene TRBJ2-5; 7 bases agree with TRBD1. V shed 1 base, J shed 0 bases, and the junction held 8 bases outside the gene matches. The CDR3 consists of 17 residues. Germline-derived CDR1 and CDR2 are SEHNR and FQNEAQ (reference sequence). The CDR3 sequence is CASSLGGRTGYQETQYF. The CDR3 region has the DNA TGTGCCAGCAGCTTAGGGGGCAGGACAGGCTACCAAGAGACCCAGTACTTC.

This sequence joins TRBV19 and TRBJ2-5, with no clear D. Germline lookup yields CDR1 LNHDA and CDR2 SQIVND (reference sequence). The V end was cut by 2 bases, the J end by 5 bases, with 12 bases between. The CDR3 loop spans 14 amino acids. In nucleotides, the CDR3 is TGTGCCAGTAGTATAACCGGCTTCGGGGAGACCCAGTACTTC. Protein: CASSITGFGETQYF.

The chain employs TRBV12-3 or TRBV12-4 and TRBJ1-1; no clear D. V lost 2 bases and J lost 10, with 8 bases in between. This CDR3 region has 11 residues. The CDR3 here is CASSLRGPAFF. In nucleotides, the CDR3 is TGTGCCAGCAGTTTACGGGGTCCAGCTTTCTTT.

The genes are TRBV7-2 and TRBJ2-1, with 9 bases that match TRBD2. The CDR3 runs 14 residues. The germline V gene encodes CDR1 SGHTA and CDR2 FQGNSA. V was clipped by 3 bases and J by 6 bases; unmatched bases: 3. In nucleotides, the CDR3 is TGTGCCAGCAGCTTGCGGGGGGGCCCCAATGAGCAGTTCTTC. Protein sequence: CASSLRGGPNEQFF.